The sample holds one count of the clone carrying this T cell receptor beta chain. CDR3 length: 14 amino acids. With 6 bases removed from V and 1 base from J, the gap between germline ends came to 13 bases. CDR1 and CDR2 (germline): MDHEN, SYDVKM. These data are taken from a study of blood T cell repertoires in COVID-19. Across the whole study: The analysed material was cDNA or gDNA that came from T cells, B-cell-depleted T cells, or PBMCs.

Authors' data handling: Reference gene primer amplification yielded estimated nucleated cell counts. Here immunoSEQ multiplex PCR was the method, and the copy in TCRdb shows in-frame clones only, minus some. That table supplies the V and J calls and clone size; D and trimming were determined from the DNA. The sample shows 150,000 to 200,000 clones, approximately 88% of them seen only once. The sequence came from a human donor in a cohort sampled during active COVID-19. This chain uses TRBV28 with TRBJ2-7, with a tentative D call TRBD1 (6 bases). Specimen: peripheral blood. The DNA of the CDR3 is TGTGCCAGCAGGGCACAGGGTAGGTCCTACGAGCAGTACTTC. Its protein product is CASRAQGRSYEQYF.